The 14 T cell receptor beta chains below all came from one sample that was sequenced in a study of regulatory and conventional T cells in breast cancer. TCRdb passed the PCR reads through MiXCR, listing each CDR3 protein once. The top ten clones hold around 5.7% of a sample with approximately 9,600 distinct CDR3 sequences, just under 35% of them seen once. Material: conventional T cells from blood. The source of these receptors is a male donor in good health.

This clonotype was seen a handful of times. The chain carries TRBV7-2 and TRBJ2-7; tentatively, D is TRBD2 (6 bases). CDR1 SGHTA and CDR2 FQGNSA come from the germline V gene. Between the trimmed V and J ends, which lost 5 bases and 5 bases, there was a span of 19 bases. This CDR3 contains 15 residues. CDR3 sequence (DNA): TGTGCCAGCAGCCCCAGGGCGGGGAGGAAAGACGAGCAGTACTTC. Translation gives CASSPRAGRKDEQYF.

In DNA form, the CDR3 reads TGCGCCAGCAGCTTGGAAACAGGGCCCTCTATCACTGAAGCTTTCTTT. As protein: CASSLETGPSITEAFF. The chain uses TRBV5-1 and TRBJ1-1, with D perhaps TRBD1 (6 bases). This CDR3 spans 16 amino acids. CDR1 SGHRS and CDR2 YFSETQ come from the germline V gene. The V gene lost 0 bases and the J gene lost 4 bases, with 16 bases spanning the gap.

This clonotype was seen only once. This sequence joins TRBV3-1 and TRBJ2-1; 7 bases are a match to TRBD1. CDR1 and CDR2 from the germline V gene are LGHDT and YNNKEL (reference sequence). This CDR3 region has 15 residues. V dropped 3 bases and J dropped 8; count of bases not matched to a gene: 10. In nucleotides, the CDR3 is TGTGCCAGCAGCCACTACGCGAGGGGGCTGGATGAGCAGTTCTTC. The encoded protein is CASSHYARGLDEQFF.

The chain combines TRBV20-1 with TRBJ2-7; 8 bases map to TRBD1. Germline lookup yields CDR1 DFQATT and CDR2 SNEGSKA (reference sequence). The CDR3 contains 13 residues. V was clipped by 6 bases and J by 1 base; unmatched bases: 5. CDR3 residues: CSALDRASYEQYF. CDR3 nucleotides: TGCAGTGCCCTGGACAGGGCGTCCTACGAGCAGTACTTC.

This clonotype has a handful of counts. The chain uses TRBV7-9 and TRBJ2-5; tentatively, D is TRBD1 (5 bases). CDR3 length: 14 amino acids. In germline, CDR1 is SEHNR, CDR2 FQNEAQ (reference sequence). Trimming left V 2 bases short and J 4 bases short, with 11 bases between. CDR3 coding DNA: TGTGCCAGCAGCTTACCAGGGATCCCAGAGACCCAGTACTTC. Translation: CASSLPGIPETQYF.

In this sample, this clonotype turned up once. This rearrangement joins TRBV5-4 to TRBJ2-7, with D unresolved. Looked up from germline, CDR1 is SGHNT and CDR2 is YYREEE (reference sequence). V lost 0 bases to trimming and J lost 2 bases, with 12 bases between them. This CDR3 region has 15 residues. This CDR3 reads CASSLDSVGPYEQYF. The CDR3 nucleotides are TGTGCCAGCAGCTTGGATTCGGTCGGCCCCTACGAGCAGTACTTC.

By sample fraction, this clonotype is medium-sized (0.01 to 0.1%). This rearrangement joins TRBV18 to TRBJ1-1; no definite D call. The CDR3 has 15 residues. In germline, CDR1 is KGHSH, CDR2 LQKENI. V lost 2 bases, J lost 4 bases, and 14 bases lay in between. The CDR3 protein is CASSPVSTRGTEAFF. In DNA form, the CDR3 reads TGTGCCAGCTCACCAGTCTCCACGCGGGGCACTGAAGCTTTCTTT.

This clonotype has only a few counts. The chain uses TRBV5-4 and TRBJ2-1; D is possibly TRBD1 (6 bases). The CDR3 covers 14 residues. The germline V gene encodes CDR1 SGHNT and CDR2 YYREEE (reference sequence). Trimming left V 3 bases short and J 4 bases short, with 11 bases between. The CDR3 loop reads CASSSGTLYNEQFF. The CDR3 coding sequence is TGTGCCAGCAGCTCCGGGACATTATACAATGAGCAGTTCTTC.

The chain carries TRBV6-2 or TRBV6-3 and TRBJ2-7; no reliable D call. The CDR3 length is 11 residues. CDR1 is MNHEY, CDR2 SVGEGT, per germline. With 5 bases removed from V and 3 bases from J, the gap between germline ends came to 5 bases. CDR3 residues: CASSTYYEQYF. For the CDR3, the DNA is TGTGCCAGCAGTACCTACTACGAGCAGTACTTC.

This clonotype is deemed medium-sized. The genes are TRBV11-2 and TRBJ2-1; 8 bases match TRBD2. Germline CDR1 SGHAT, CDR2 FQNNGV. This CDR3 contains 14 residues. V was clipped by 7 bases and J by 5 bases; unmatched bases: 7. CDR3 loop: CASTPGGVNNEQFF. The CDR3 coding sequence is TGTGCCAGCACCCCCGGGGGGGTGAACAATGAGCAGTTCTTC. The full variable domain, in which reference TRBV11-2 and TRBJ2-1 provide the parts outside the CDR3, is EAGVAQSPRYKIIEKRQSVAFWCNPISGHATLYWYQQILGQGPKLLIQFQNNGVVDDSQLPKDRFSAERLKGVDSTLKIQPAKLEDSAVYLCASTPGGVNNEQFFGPGTRLTVL.

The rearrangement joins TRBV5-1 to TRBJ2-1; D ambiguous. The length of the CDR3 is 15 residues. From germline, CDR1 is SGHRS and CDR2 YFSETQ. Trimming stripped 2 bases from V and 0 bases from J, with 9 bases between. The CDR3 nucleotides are TGCGCCAGCAGCTTTACTGCGGTCTCCTACAATGAGCAGTTCTTC. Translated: CASSFTAVSYNEQFF.

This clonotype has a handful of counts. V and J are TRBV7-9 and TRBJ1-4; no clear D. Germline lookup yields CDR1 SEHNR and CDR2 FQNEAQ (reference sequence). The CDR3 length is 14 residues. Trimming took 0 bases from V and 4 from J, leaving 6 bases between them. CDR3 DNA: TGTGCCAGCAGCTTAGCAGGGAGTAATGAAAAACTGTTTTTT. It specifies CASSLAGSNEKLFF.

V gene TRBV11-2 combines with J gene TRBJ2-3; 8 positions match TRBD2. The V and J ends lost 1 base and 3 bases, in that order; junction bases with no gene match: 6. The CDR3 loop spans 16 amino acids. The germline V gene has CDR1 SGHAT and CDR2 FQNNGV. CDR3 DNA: TGTGCCAGCAGCTTAGTCGGGGGGGCGCAGACAGATACGCAGTATTTT. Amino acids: CASSLVGGAQTDTQYF.

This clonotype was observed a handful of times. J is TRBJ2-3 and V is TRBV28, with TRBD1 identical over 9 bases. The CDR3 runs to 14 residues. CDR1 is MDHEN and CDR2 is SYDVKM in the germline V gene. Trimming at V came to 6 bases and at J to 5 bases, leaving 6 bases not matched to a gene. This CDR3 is CASRGDRERDTQYF. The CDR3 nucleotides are TGTGCCAGCAGGGGGGACAGGGAGAGAGATACGCAGTATTTT.